These 27 T cell receptor beta chains were all obtained from the same sample, sequenced in a study of glioma-infiltrating T cells. Using RNA template, CDR3s of TCR alpha and beta were amplified with iRepertoire arm-PCR. MiXCR, run by TCRdb on the multiplex PCR reads, gives a single entry per CDR3 protein. This repertoire shows about 1,800 distinct CDR3 sequences, around 28% found once; its top ten account for under 45%. The sample taken for sequencing was glioma tissue, nonneoplastic brain tissue, or PBMCs (not recorded which). These receptors all come from a human donor with low-grade glioma or glioblastoma, undergoing nonglioma brain surgery, or in good health (not recorded which).

Relative to its sample, this clonotype is medium-sized. One end of the junction varies from germline; a read error may be responsible. This chain links TRBV6-2 or TRBV6-3 with TRBJ2-5; no clear D gene. Germline CDR1 reads MNHEY; CDR2 reads SVGEGT. CDR3 length equals 11 residues. The CDR3 is CASIYRETQYF. Here the CDR3 DNA reads TGTGCCAGCATTTACCGAGAGACCCAGTACTTC.

Sample share makes this clonotype medium-sized. The V and J genes are TRBV19 and TRBJ1-6; D uncertain. This CDR3 spans 13 amino acids. V dropped 3 bases and J dropped 13 bases, with 13 bases sitting between them. Germline lookup yields CDR1 LNHDA and CDR2 SQIVND (reference sequence). CDR3 DNA: TGTGCCAGTAGTATGGACGGGAGTGTGCCCCTCCACTTT. This sequence encodes CASSMDGSVPLHF.

This chain uses TRBV7-2 with TRBJ2-7; D is unclear. CDR3 length: 11 amino acids. The germline V and J ends were trimmed by 0 bases and 6 bases, with 3 bases remaining between them. Germline lookup yields CDR1 SGHTA and CDR2 FQGNSA. The CDR3 DNA reads TGTGCCAGCAGCTTAGCTATCGAGCAGTACTTC. This sequence encodes CASSLAIEQYF.

This clonotype is labeled medium-sized (0.01 to 0.1%). The chain links TRBV20-1 to TRBJ1-5; 9 bases align to TRBD1. CDR3 size: 14 residues. CDR1 and CDR2 from the germline V gene are DFQATT and SNEGSKA (reference sequence). J lost 5 bases, V lost 5 bases, and 7 bases had no gene match. CDR3 DNA: TGCAGTGCTGGAAGACAGGGGGGCTATCAGCCCCAGCATTTT. Protein: CSAGRQGGYQPQHF.

Points on this clonotype: A much more abundant neighbour one base away suggests this may be a read error. The rearrangement joins TRBV6-5 to TRBJ2-7; either TRBD1 or TRBD2 may fit D (5 bases each). V lost 5 bases and J 1 base, leaving 24 bases between the germline ends. The CDR3 loop spans 18 amino acids. Germline CDR1 and CDR2: MNHEY and SVGAGI. CDR3: CASSPSGLEGVRSYEQYF. CDR3 nucleotide sequence: TGTGCCAGCAGTCCCTCGGGGCTAGAGGGAGTAAGGTCCTACGAGCAGTACTTC.

By its share, this clonotype is large. The chain joins TRBV20-1 to TRBJ1-1; TRBD1 might be the D (6 bases). This CDR3 region has 12 residues. V lost 8 bases to trimming and J lost 3 bases, with 13 bases between them. The V gene's germline CDR1 is DFQATT and CDR2 SNEGSKA (reference sequence). The CDR3 nucleotides are TGCAGTCCCTCACAGGGTGACACTGAAGCTTTCTTT. It is translated as CSPSQGDTEAFF.

Remarks on this clonotype: This may be a read error, as it is one base from a much larger clone. The V call is TRBV27, the J call TRBJ2-1, with 10 bases aligning to TRBD2. The germline V gene encodes CDR1 MNHEY and CDR2 SMNVEV (reference sequence). This CDR3 spans 16 amino acids. CDR3 nucleotide sequence: TGTGCCAGCAGTTCCCCTCTAGCGGGAGCGGGCAATGAGAAGTTCTTC. Translating gives CASSSPLAGAGNEKFF.

With regard to this clonotype: A much larger clone sits a single nucleotide away, making a read error possible. This sequence joins TRBV3-1 and TRBJ2-3, with TRBD2 matching 9 bases. The CDR3 consists of 14 residues. The trim removed 5 bases at V and 6 bases at J, leaving 6 bases unmatched. Germline V gives CDR1 LGHDT, CDR2 YNNKEL (reference sequence). The CDR3 loop reads CASSCSGSADTQYF. For the CDR3, the DNA is TGTGCCAGCAGCTGTAGCGGGAGCGCGGATACGCAGTATTTT.

On this clonotype: Possible read error: a much larger clone is one base away. The chain uses TRBV18 and TRBJ1-4, with 8 bases aligning to TRBD1. Germline lookup yields CDR1 KGHSH and CDR2 LQKENI. The CDR3 has 14 residues. V gave up 6 bases and J gave up 8 bases; unmatched junction bases: 8. The CDR3 DNA reads TGTGCCAGCTCGGTGACAGGGGCCCAAGAAAAACTGTTTTTT. Encoded protein: CASSVTGAQEKLFF.

Only a few counts were recorded for this clonotype. The CDR3 loop reads CASRQSSASYEQYF. Here the CDR3 DNA reads TGTGCCAGCAGGCAATCTAGCGCTTCCTACGAGCAGTACTTC. The chain combines TRBV2 with TRBJ2-7, with TRBD2 as a possible D gene (6 bases). The CDR3 is made up of 14 amino acids. Trimming shortened V by 6 bases and J by 1 base, and 13 bases separated the two germline ends. Germline V CDR1 and CDR2: SNHLY, FYNNEI.

This clonotype was counted only a few times. The V gene is TRBV2, the J gene TRBJ2-1, with D possibly TRBD2 on 5 matching bases. The length of the CDR3 is 13 residues. V was pared by 2 bases and J by 8 bases, with 10 bases between. CDR1 and CDR2 (germline): SNHLY, FYNNEI. In nucleotides, the CDR3 is TGTGCCAGCAGTGAAAACCCCGGGGATGAGCAGTTCTTC. It translates to CASSENPGDEQFF.

CDR3 sequence reads: CASSYLGVAGELFF. The CDR3, as DNA: TGTGCCAGCAGCTACCTTGGGGTCGCCGGGGAGCTGTTTTTT. This chain uses TRBV3-1 with TRBJ2-2; the D is unclear. Germline V CDR1 and CDR2: LGHDT, YNNKEL (reference sequence). V was shortened by 5 bases and J by 6 bases, with 13 bases between the two germline ends. The CDR3 is 14 amino acids.

This clonotype is large. Written as DNA, the CDR3 is TGTGCCAGCAGCTTGGGGACTAGTTTCGATACGCAGTATTTT. Protein sequence: CASSLGTSFDTQYF. This chain uses TRBV7-2 with TRBJ2-3; 8 nucleotides align to TRBD2. V lost 3 bases to trimming and J lost 6 bases; unmatched junction nucleotides: 5. The length of the CDR3 is 14 residues. The germline CDR1 and CDR2 sequences are SGHTA and FQGNSA.

This clonotype is medium-sized by share. V is TRBV28 and J is TRBJ2-1; D remains ambiguous. Trimming removed 3 bases from V and 4 bases from J, with 13 bases in between. This CDR3 has 15 residues. The V gene's germline CDR1 is MDHEN and CDR2 SYDVKM. CDR3 in amino acids: CASSFGRYRYNEQFF. CDR3 bases: TGTGCCAGCAGTTTCGGCAGATATCGTTACAATGAGCAGTTCTTC.

Regarding this clonotype: Given a much more abundant clone one base away, this may be a read error. This sequence joins TRBV27 and TRBJ2-1; D is perhaps TRBD2 (6 bases). The CDR3 sequence is 15 residues long. Germline V gene sequence: CDR1 MNHEY, CDR2 SMNVEV (reference sequence). The ends were cut back, 5 bases at V and 8 bases at J, with 19 bases in the middle. CDR3 bases: TGTGCCAGCAGTCATCTGGGTGGGGGGTTGGATGAGCAGTTCTTC. Residues: CASSHLGGGLDEQFF.

This clonotype is judged medium-sized. The chain is built from TRBV7-9 and TRBJ1-1, with D tentatively TRBD1 (6 bases). The CDR3 has 13 residues. Looked up from germline, CDR1 is SEHNR and CDR2 is FQNEAQ (reference sequence). V was shortened by 6 bases and J by 5 bases, with 13 bases between the two germline ends. This chain's CDR3 is CASRDTGITEAFF. In nucleotides, the CDR3 is TGTGCCAGCAGGGACACAGGGATTACTGAAGCTTTCTTT.

This clonotype is judged medium-sized. The rearrangement links TRBV20-1 to TRBJ2-7, with D maybe TRBD2 (7 bases). In germline, CDR1 is DFQATT, CDR2 SNEGSKA (reference sequence). There are 17 residues in the CDR3. The V end was cut by 6 bases, the J end by 0 bases, with 24 bases between. The CDR3 DNA sequence: TGCAGTGCGCTTAAGGGGGGGGCCCTAGGCAGCTCCTACGAGCAGTACTTC. Protein: CSALKGGALGSSYEQYF.

This clonotype is labeled medium-sized (0.01 to 0.1%). The chain employs TRBV7-8 and TRBJ2-7; D not resolved. The CDR3 length is 13 residues. From germline, CDR1 is SGHVS and CDR2 FQNEAQ. The V end lost 1 base, the J end lost 3 bases, and 7 bases lay between the germline ends. The DNA for the CDR3 is TGTGCCAGCAGCTTAGGCAGGTACTACGAGCAGTACTTC. Residues: CASSLGRYYEQYF.

CDR3 residues: CASSLAGGLMNEQFF. The CDR3 DNA sequence: TGTGCCAGCAGCTTAGCGGGAGGACTTATGAATGAGCAGTTCTTC. The chain carries TRBV7-9 and TRBJ2-1, with D possibly TRBD2 on 6 matching bases. The CDR3 runs to 15 residues. V was cut by 0 bases and J by 7 bases, with 13 bases left in between. Germline V gives CDR1 SEHNR, CDR2 FQNEAQ (reference sequence).

In its sample, this clonotype was seen once. A junction end diverges from the germline sequence, so it may reflect a read error. The chain links TRBV30 to TRBJ1-5, with D unresolved. This CDR3 region has 13 residues. Per germline, CDR1 GTSNPN and CDR2 SVGIG (reference sequence). The CDR3 DNA is TGTGCCTGGAGTGAGGATAGCAATCAGACCCAGCATTTT. This translates into CAWSEDSNQTQHF.

Of note for this clonotype: One base away lies a much larger clone, so this may be a sequencing read error. The gene calls are TRBV19 and TRBJ1-5; D is undetermined. The CDR3 runs 15 residues. Germline CDR1 LNHDA, CDR2 SQIVND (reference sequence). The CDR3: CASTQTGYSNQSQHF. CDR3 sequence (DNA): TGTGCCAGTACCCAGACGGGCTATAGCAATCAGTCCCAGCATTTT.

By share, this clonotype counts as large. The chain links TRBV25-1 to TRBJ2-1; either TRBD1 or TRBD2 may fit D (5 bases each). The CDR3 contains 12 residues. The V end lost 5 bases, the J end lost 14 bases, and 16 bases lay between the germline ends. CDR1 is MGHDK and CDR2 is SYGVNS in the germline V gene. The CDR3 sequence: CASSTPGQSEFF. The CDR3 bases are TGTGCCAGCAGTACCCCGGGGCAGTCGGAGTTCTTC.

This clonotype is medium-sized (0.01 to 0.1%) within its sample. The CDR3 nucleotides are TGTGCCAGCAGCTCGTCTAGGCGTCCCTACGAGCAGTACTTC. Translated, it gives CASSSSRRPYEQYF. The chain carries TRBV7-6 and TRBJ2-7, with D unclear. The V gene's germline CDR1 is SGHVS and CDR2 FNYEAQ. Deletions cut 4 bases from V and 2 bases from J, with 12 bases between. The CDR3 is 14 residues long. The full variable domain, rest sourced from reference TRBV7-6 and TRBJ2-7, is GAGVSQSPRYKVTKRGQDVALRCDPISGHVSLYWYRQALGQGPEFLTYFNYEAQQDKSGLPNDRFSAERPEGSISTLTIQRTEQRDSAMYRCASSSSRRPYEQYFGPGTRLTVT.

Within the sample, this clonotype is large. The gene calls are TRBV7-2 and TRBJ1-1; D is undetermined. With 8 bases removed from V and 2 bases from J, the gap between germline ends came to 3 bases. CDR1 is SGHTA and CDR2 is FQGNSA in the germline V gene. The CDR3 runs 10 residues. Here the CDR3 DNA reads TGTGCCAGCGGAAACACTGAAGCTTTCTTT. It specifies CASGNTEAFF.

This clonotype was recorded a few times. J is TRBJ1-5 and V is TRBV2, with unresolved D. Germline loops: CDR1 SNHLY, CDR2 FYNNEI. This CDR3 region has 15 residues. V was trimmed by 7 bases and J by 3 bases, leaving 16 bases between them. DNA of the CDR3: TGTGCCAGCACCGAAGGACCGGCCACCAATCAGCCCCAGCATTTT. Encoded protein: CASTEGPATNQPQHF.

By share, this clonotype ranks as large (0.1 to 1%). The chain has TRBV7-2 and TRBJ1-1; D is ambiguous. Per germline, CDR1 SGHTA and CDR2 FQGNSA. Trimming shortened V by 5 bases and J by 4 bases, and 14 bases separated the two germline ends. This CDR3 has 14 residues. The CDR3 protein is CASSTGPLGTEAFF. The CDR3 DNA sequence: TGTGCCAGCAGCACTGGGCCCCTGGGCACTGAAGCTTTCTTT.

With respect to this clonotype: It may be a read error: a sequence one base away is much more abundant. The J gene is TRBJ1-1, the V gene TRBV2, with 7 bases aligning to TRBD1. Germline CDR1 and CDR2: SNHLY and FYNNEI. Trimming took 7 bases from V and 5 from J; bases not matched to a gene: 4. The CDR3 totals 12 residues. The CDR3 protein is CASKDRETEAFF. CDR3 DNA sequence: TGTGCCAGCAAAGACAGGGAAACTGAAGCTTTCTTT.